These 3 T cell receptor beta chains were sequenced from one sample in a study of T cell responses to AZD1222 COVID-19 vaccine. Some clones are missing from TCRdb's copy, which holds only in-frame ones; the method was immunoSEQ multiplex PCR. The sample lists approximately 80,000 clones, roughly 86% occurring once. This material consisted of peripheral blood, taken on day 0 of MenACWY control vaccination. All receptors come from an adult in good health.

J is TRBJ1-2 and V is TRBV28; D remains unclear. CDR1 and CDR2 from the germline V gene are MDHEN and SYDVKM. The ends were cut back, 8 bases at V and 4 bases at J, with 11 bases in the middle. This CDR3 contains 12 residues. The CDR3, as DNA: TGTGCCAGCCTTACCCCGATCTATGGCTACACCTTC. It encodes CASLTPIYGYTF.

V is TRBV7-9 and J is TRBJ2-2, with 7 bases aligning to TRBD1. CDR1 is SEHNR and CDR2 is FQNEAQ in the germline V gene (reference sequence). The CDR3 is 16 amino acids. V lost 5 bases and J lost 4; bases outside the gene matches: 10. CDR3 residues: CASSNPAAGGTGELFF. CDR3 coding DNA: TGTGCCAGCAGCAATCCCGCGGCAGGGGGCACCGGGGAGCTGTTTTTT.

Comments on this clone: The conserved final phenylalanine or tryptophan is absent from the CDR3, which likely points to a read error. Because the CDR3's place on the DNA is in doubt, the DNA is left out and the CDR3 is given as listed by TCRdb. V gene TRBV5-6 combines with J gene TRBJ2-7; TRBD2, the table's D call, was not compared with the DNA. CDR1 SGHDT and CDR2 YYEEEE come from the germline V gene. 13 amino acids form the CDR3, both terminal residues included. The CDR3: CASSNGTSGVPSP.